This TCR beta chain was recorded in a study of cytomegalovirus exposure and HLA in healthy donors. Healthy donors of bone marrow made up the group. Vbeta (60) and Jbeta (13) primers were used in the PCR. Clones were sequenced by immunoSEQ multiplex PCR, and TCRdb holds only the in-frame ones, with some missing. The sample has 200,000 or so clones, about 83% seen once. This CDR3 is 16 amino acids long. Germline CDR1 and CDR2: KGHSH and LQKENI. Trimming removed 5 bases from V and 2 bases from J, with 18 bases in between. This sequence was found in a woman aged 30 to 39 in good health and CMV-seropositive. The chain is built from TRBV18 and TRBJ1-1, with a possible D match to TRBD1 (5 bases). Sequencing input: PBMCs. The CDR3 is CASSAGPFYTNTEAFF. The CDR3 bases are TGTGCCAGCTCAGCAGGGCCGTTCTACACCAACACTGAAGCTTTCTTT.